These T cell receptor beta chains were read from a single sample in a study of long-term antiretroviral therapy in people with HIV. Profiled with immunoSEQ multiplex PCR; TCRdb holds only in-frame clones, not every one. The data show 30,000 or so clones, with approximately 93% seen just once and about a tenth held by the top ten. The specimen comprised unsorted PBMCs, sampled 6.2 years after starting antiretroviral therapy. All receptors come from a man in his forties or fifties with HIV. CDR3s include the opening cysteine and the closing phenylalanine or tryptophan.

CASSIKSQGAGELFF	TRBV19	TRBJ2-2
CASSPGDSNQPQHF	TRBV18	TRBJ1-5
CASSSPDETEETQYF	TRBV5-4	TRBJ2-5
CASSQGAGTSRGEQFF	TRBV4-1	TRBJ2-1
CASSLTGGKSYTF	TRBV5-6	TRBJ1-2
CASSPPGTGTDTQYF	TRBV25-1	TRBJ2-3
CASSQGGGRGSYHTEAFF	TRBV4-3	TRBJ1-1
CASSEFRGLQETQYF	TRBV2	TRBJ2-5
CASRTGDTGELFF	TRBV5-1	TRBJ2-2
CASSHDIQETQYF	TRBV5-6	TRBJ2-5
CASSLAWSPNEKLFF	TRBV11-1	TRBJ1-4
CATSSRFLRIGYGYTF	TRBV15	TRBJ1-2
CASSEANQGGQPQHF	TRBV2	TRBJ1-5
CASSLGVGSASEAFF	TRBV7-2	TRBJ1-1
CASTTLQGRETQYF	TRBV13	TRBJ2-5
CASSYSRNTEAFF	TRBV6-5	TRBJ1-1
CASSLQLNNEQFF	TRBV7-3	TRBJ2-1
CASRVVVAGQNTEAFF	TRBV21-1	TRBJ1-1
CASSYQQNTEAFF	TRBV6-9	TRBJ1-1
CASSLQGLELTDTQYF	TRBV5-1	TRBJ2-3
CASSLAGTGSSEQYF	TRBV5-8	TRBJ2-7
CASSQKRTGELFF	TRBV14	TRBJ2-2
CASSFTSGTDTQYF	TRBV5-1	TRBJ2-3
CASSRPGQNLYEQYF	TRBV11-3	TRBJ2-7
CASSQPDRDETYNEQFF	TRBV23-1	TRBJ2-1
CATSRGLAGATSTDTQYF	TRBV15	TRBJ2-3
CASTRLDRGGQETQYF	TRBV2	TRBJ2-5
CASSQDPTGTHEQYF	TRBV4-3	TRBJ2-7
CASSPRTSGRTAYEQYF	TRBV11-2	TRBJ2-7
CASSLAHTNEQFF	TRBV11-1	TRBJ2-1
CASSVAERGGIQETQYF	TRBV9	TRBJ2-5
CASSSGGTDTQYF	TRBV6-5	TRBJ2-3
CSVEDRGQGLNTQYF	TRBV29-1	TRBJ2-3
CASSVGDQETQYF	TRBV19	TRBJ2-5
CAGTSAGGYTF	TRBV6-5	TRBJ1-2
CSVRTGLSYGYTF	TRBV29-1	TRBJ1-2
CASSYLPGTEKLFF	TRBV6-5	TRBJ1-4
CASGTGAGYTF	TRBV9	TRBJ1-2
CASSLAGTGGGHF	TRBV5-1	TRBJ2-7
CASSFSGDRFGEKLFF	TRBV7-9	TRBJ1-4
CASSSPSGRLTGELFF	TRBV28	TRBJ2-2
CASSSTLNYGYTF	TRBV6-5	TRBJ1-2
CASSYSAGTVNTEAFF	TRBV6-5	TRBJ1-1
CASREDRSGNTIYF	TRBV19	TRBJ1-3
CASSWPNPGHLSGNTIYF	TRBV7-2	TRBJ1-3
CATLRHIQYF	TRBV25-1	TRBJ2-4
CASSTSRTGGWDEQYF	TRBV9	TRBJ2-7
CASIRAGANYEQYF	TRBV2	.
CASSQDRGLSAEAFF	TRBV4-3	TRBJ1-1
CASSLDRNTGELFF	TRBV19	TRBJ2-2